The 9 T cell receptor beta chains given below trace back to one sample, sequenced in a study of patients and donors after allogeneic stem cell transplantation. MiXCR was run by TCRdb on the RT-PCR reads, yielding one entry per CDR3 protein. The sample includes hundreds of thousands of distinct CDR3 sequences, around an eighth seen only once; the top ten take 11%. Sequencing was carried out using blood, either unsorted or a sorted T cell fraction (not recorded which). These receptors were obtained from a human donor who was either an allogeneic HSCT recipient or a stem cell or donor lymphocyte infusion donor (not recorded which). It is not recorded whose cells these are; they may come from a transplant donor.

This clonotype occurred a few times. Germline and junction disagree at one end, which may indicate a read error. This rearrangement joins TRBV5-1 to TRBJ2-1; 9 bases are a match to TRBD1. This CDR3 region has 15 residues. Germline assignment: CDR1 SGHRS and CDR2 YFSETQ. This chain's CDR3 is CASTLGTGTYNEQFF. The CDR3 DNA reads as TGCGCCAGCACCTTGGGGACAGGGACCTACAATGAGCAGTTCTTC. The complete variable domain, with remaining parts taken from reference TRBV5-1 and TRBJ2-1, reads KAGVTQTPRYLIKTRGQQVTLSCSPISGHRSVSWYQQTPGQGLQFLFEYFSETQRNKGNFPGRFSGRQFSNSRSEMNVSTLELGDSALYLCASTLGTGTYNEQFFGPGTRLTVL.

V and J are TRBV12-3 or TRBV12-4 and TRBJ2-3, with 9 bases identical to TRBD2. V trimming: 6 bases; J trimming: 0 bases; junction bases outside the gene matches: 10. CDR3 length: 17 amino acids. This chain's CDR3 is CASRARSGRGSTDTQYF. In DNA, the CDR3 is TGTGCCAGCAGGGCTCGTAGCGGGAGAGGGAGCACAGATACGCAGTATTTT.

The sample holds many counts of this clonotype. The chain carries TRBV7-9 and TRBJ1-2; D unresolved. Germline V gene lookup returns CDR1 SEHNR and CDR2 FQNEAQ (reference sequence). V was shortened by 4 bases and J by 0 bases, with 9 bases between the two germline ends. CDR3 size: 14 residues. The CDR3: CASSSAVANYGYTF. The CDR3 bases are TGTGCCAGCAGCTCCGCGGTAGCTAACTATGGCTACACCTTC.

This clonotype has only a few counts. The chain is built from TRBV18 and TRBJ2-5, with D maybe TRBD2 (6 bases). The length of the CDR3 is 16 residues. Between the trimmed V and J ends, which lost 6 bases and 7 bases, there was a span of 24 bases. The V gene's germline CDR1 is KGHSH and CDR2 LQKENI. This chain's CDR3 is CASSLDGGKKAGTQYF. In nucleotides, the CDR3 is TGTGCCAGCTCGCTCGATGGCGGGAAAAAAGCAGGGACCCAGTACTTC.

This clonotype has only a few counts. The V gene is TRBV5-8, the J gene TRBJ2-5, with D possibly matching TRBD1 (6 bases). This CDR3 spans 12 amino acids. Trimming left V 5 bases short and J 5 bases short, with 10 bases between. CDR1 and CDR2 from the germline V gene are SGHTS and YDEGEE. CDR3 bases: TGTGCCAGCAGGGAGACAGGCGAGACCCAGTACTTC. Its protein is CASRETGETQYF. The full variable domain, its missing parts supplied by reference TRBV5-8 and TRBJ2-5, is EAGVTQSPTHLIKTRGQQATLRCSPISGHTSVYWYQQALGLGLQFLLWYDEGEERNRGNFPPRFSGRQFPNYSSELNVNALELEDSALYLCASRETGETQYFGPGTRLLVL.

The genes are TRBV7-3 and TRBJ2-1, with D hard to call. CDR3 length equals 12 residues. V gave up 1 base and J gave up 6 bases, with 4 bases separating them. Looked up from germline, CDR1 is SGHTA and CDR2 is FQGTGA. The CDR3 nucleotides are TGTGCCAGCAGCTTAATGCGCAATGAGCAGTTCTTC. It translates to CASSLMRNEQFF. Based on the CDR3 plus reference TRBV7-3 and TRBJ2-1, the full variable domain is GAGVSQTPSNKVTEKGKYVELRCDPISGHTALYWYRQSLGQGPEFLIYFQGTGAADDSGLPNDRFFAVRPEGSVSTLKIQRTERGDSAVYLCASSLMRNEQFFGPGTRLTVL.

This clonotype was seen a few times. The V and J genes are TRBV5-1 and TRBJ2-1; D is unresolved. Per the germline V gene, CDR1 is SGHRS and CDR2 is YFSETQ. Trimming left V 5 bases short and J 5 bases short, with 8 bases between. This CDR3 is built from 12 residues. The CDR3 coding sequence is TGCGCCAGCAGGACCGGTCACAATGAGCAGTTCTTC. Its protein is CASRTGHNEQFF. Filled out from reference TRBV5-1 and TRBJ2-1, the complete variable domain reads KAGVTQTPRYLIKTRGQQVTLSCSPISGHRSVSWYQQTPGQGLQFLFEYFSETQRNKGNFPGRFSGRQFSNSRSEMNVSTLELGDSALYLCASRTGHNEQFFGPGTRLTVL.

This clonotype has at least ten counts. The chain carries TRBV9 and TRBJ2-1; 9 positions agree with TRBD2. The CDR3 length is 16 residues. CDR1 SGDLS and CDR2 YYNGEE come from the germline V gene. V lost 0 bases, J lost 6 bases, and 7 bases stayed unmatched. CDR3 nucleotide sequence: TGTGCCAGCAGCGTAGGGCTTAGCGGGGGTACCAATGAGCAGTTCTTC. This sequence encodes CASSVGLSGGTNEQFF.

The chain recombines TRBV20-1 with TRBJ1-5, with unresolved D. Per germline, CDR1 DFQATT and CDR2 SNEGSKA (reference sequence). Trimming cost V 6 bases and J 0 bases, with 12 bases left between them. This CDR3 spans 14 amino acids. The CDR3 reads CSAEGEGSNQPQHF. CDR3 bases: TGCAGTGCAGAGGGTGAGGGTAGCAATCAGCCCCAGCATTTT.